This passage covers 7 T cell receptor beta chains from one sample sequenced in a study of radiation and T cells in renal cell carcinoma. Time point given: blood 2 weeks post-SBRT. Specified treatment: 15 Gy SBRT to primary tumor, nephrectomy 4 weeks later. The protocol was immunoSEQ multiplex PCR, while the TCRdb copy is restricted to in-frame clones and leaves out a portion. This table has about 120,000 clones, roughly four fifths appearing once. Sequences were derived from blood, sampled from a patient whose treatment included radiotherapy and nephrectomy. Receptors were obtained from a man aged 50 to 60 with renal cell carcinoma.

This chain uses TRBV5-1 with TRBJ1-4, with 7 bases aligning to TRBD1. The CDR3 has 17 residues. V trimming: 1 base; J trimming: 0 bases; junction bases outside the gene matches: 6. CDR1 is SGHRS and CDR2 is YFSETQ in the germline V gene. The CDR3 nucleotides read TGCGCCAGCAGCTTGCTTGTTACAGGGGCAACTAATGAAAAACTGTTTTTT. Protein: CASSLLVTGATNEKLFF. The full variable domain, rest sourced from reference TRBV5-1 and TRBJ1-4, is KAGVTQTPRYLIKTRGQQVTLSCSPISGHRSVSWYQQTPGQGLQFLFEYFSETQRNKGNFPGRFSGRQFSNSRSEMNVSTLELGDSALYLCASSLLVTGATNEKLFFGSGTQLSVL.

The chain employs TRBV7-3 and TRBJ2-4; 7 bases match TRBD2. The CDR3 spans 16 residues. V was pared by 0 bases and J by 7 bases, with 9 bases of the junction left unmatched. The germline V gene has CDR1 SGHTA and CDR2 FQGTGA. CDR3 sequence reads: CASSLTATSYSNIQYF. The CDR3 coding sequence is TGTGCCAGCAGCTTAACGGCGACTAGCTACTCCAACATTCAGTACTTC.

This chain connects TRBV5-4 to TRBJ2-3; TRBD2 matches 8 bases. V shed 4 bases, J shed 3 bases, and the junction held 4 bases outside the gene matches. Germline CDR1 reads SGHNT; CDR2 reads YYREEE (reference sequence). The CDR3 is made up of 14 amino acids. CDR3: CASSARGGTDTQYF. The CDR3 nucleotides are TGTGCCAGCAGCGCCCGGGGGGGGACAGATACGCAGTATTTT. The full variable domain, completed using reference TRBV5-4 and TRBJ2-3, is ETGVTQSPTHLIKTRGQQVTLRCSSQSGHNTVSWYQQALGQGPQFIFQYYREEENGRGNFPPRFSGLQFPNYSSELNVNALELDDSALYLCASSARGGTDTQYFGPGTRLTVL.

This sequence joins TRBV5-4 and TRBJ1-2, with a tentative D call TRBD1 (5 bases). CDR1 SGHNT and CDR2 YYREEE come from the germline V gene (reference sequence). The V gene lost 1 base and the J gene lost 8 bases, with 18 bases spanning the gap. The CDR3 length is 15 residues. DNA for the CDR3: TGTGCCAGCAGCTTGAGGGACCACGATGGAGGAGGCTACACCTTC. Residues: CASSLRDHDGGGYTF.

This clone was counted once. This rearrangement joins TRBV6-1 to TRBJ1-3; perhaps TRBD1 as D (5 bases). This CDR3 is built from 14 residues. CDR1 is MNHNS and CDR2 is SASEGT in the germline V gene. Trimming removed 8 bases from V and 0 bases from J, with 11 bases in between. The CDR3 region is CASRGSISGNTIYF. CDR3 in DNA: TGTGCCAGCCGGGGCAGCATCTCTGGAAACACCATATATTTT.

The genes are TRBV6-1 and TRBJ1-1; D might be TRBD1 (5 bases). Between the trimmed V and J ends, which lost 1 base and 0 bases, there was a span of 9 bases. The CDR3 runs 15 residues. Germline assignment: CDR1 MNHNS and CDR2 SASEGT. CDR3 sequence reads: CASSEGGSMNTEAFF. DNA of the CDR3: TGTGCCAGCAGTGAAGGGGGGAGCATGAACACTGAAGCTTTCTTT.

The chain uses TRBV27 and TRBJ2-5; 10 bases line up with TRBD1. This CDR3 spans 16 amino acids. Germline CDR1 MNHEY, CDR2 SMNVEV (reference sequence). Germline trimming cut 4 bases from V and 5 bases from J; bases unmatched to any gene: 10. The CDR3 loop is CASSSLDRGRRETQYF. The CDR3 bases are TGTGCCAGCAGTTCTCTTGACAGGGGGCGTCGGGAGACCCAGTACTTC.